This passage covers 11 T cell receptor beta chains from one sample sequenced in a study of blood T cell repertoires in COVID-19. Sequencing was performed with immunoSEQ multiplex PCR; in TCRdb, only in-frame clones are kept and a portion is missing. This sample yields approximately 250,000 clones, of which about 87% are seen a single time; 0.95% to 1.5% belongs to the top ten. Sequenced input: PBMCs or T cells enriched from blood (not recorded which). These receptors were taken from a woman in her thirties or forties with acute COVID-19.

This clone was counted between two and nine times. This sequence joins TRBV6-5 and TRBJ2-2, with TRBD2 as a possible D gene (7 bases). In germline, CDR1 is MNHEY, CDR2 SVGAGI. This CDR3 has 15 residues. Trimming took 6 bases from V and 6 from J, leaving 17 bases between them. Written as DNA, the CDR3 is TGTGCCAGCAGCTTTTCGGGGGGCGCTTCCGGGGAGCTGTTTTTT. Its translation: CASSFSGGASGELFF.

The V call is TRBV28, the J call TRBJ1-2; the match to TRBD1 covers 7 bases. The CDR3 runs 13 residues. CDR1 is MDHEN, CDR2 SYDVKM, per germline. The V gene end was trimmed by 7 bases and the J gene end by 7 bases; junction bases not matched to a gene: 9. This CDR3 reads CASTLGTDGGYTF. The CDR3 DNA is TGTGCCAGCACTCTAGGGACAGACGGTGGCTACACCTTC.

This chain uses TRBV7-9 with TRBJ1-1; D may be TRBD1 (5 bases). Germline values: CDR1 SEHNR, CDR2 FQNEAQ (reference sequence). Trimming stripped 6 bases from V and 1 base from J, with 15 bases between. The CDR3 runs 15 residues. CDR3 protein: CASSSEDDRNTEAFF. The DNA of the CDR3 is TGTGCCAGCAGTTCTGAAGACGACAGGAACACTGAAGCTTTCTTT.

The CDR3 reads CASSPNSDSMKTNTEAFF. CDR3 bases: TGTGCCAGCTCACCGAACTCGGACAGTATGAAGACGAACACTGAAGCTTTCTTT. V usage is TRBV18 and J usage is TRBJ1-1, with a tentative D call TRBD1 (6 bases). CDR3 length: 18 amino acids. The ends were cut back, 3 bases at V and 1 base at J, with 21 bases in the middle. CDR1 and CDR2 (germline): KGHSH, LQKENI.

The chain carries TRBV18 and TRBJ1-4, with D hard to call. The V end lost 2 bases, the J end lost 8 bases, and 12 bases lay between the germline ends. This CDR3 has 14 amino acids. In germline, CDR1 is KGHSH, CDR2 LQKENI. This CDR3 is CASSPSRVDEKLFF. CDR3 nucleotide sequence: TGTGCCAGCTCACCATCGAGGGTGGACGAAAAACTGTTTTTT.

This chain uses TRBV29-1 with TRBJ2-2; unclear D gene. The CDR3 loop spans 12 amino acids. The V end was cut by 3 bases, the J end by 5 bases, with 7 bases between. Germline CDR1 SQVTM, CDR2 ANQGSEA. CDR3 loop: CSVESRTGELFF. As DNA, the CDR3 is TGCAGCGTTGAGAGTCGTACCGGGGAGCTGTTTTTT.

This chain uses TRBV5-8 with TRBJ2-7; D is perhaps TRBD2 (6 bases). This CDR3 is 15 amino acids long. Per germline, CDR1 SGHTS and CDR2 YDEGEE. Trimming shortened V by 2 bases and J by 3 bases, and 15 bases separated the two germline ends. CDR3 in DNA: TGTGCCAGCAGCTTCCGTTGGGAGGAATTCTACGAGCAGTACGTC. Its protein product is CASSFRWEEFYEQYV.

The rearrangement links TRBV11-3 to TRBJ2-2, with 9 bases lining up with TRBD2. V dropped 1 base and J dropped 0; count of bases not matched to a gene: 6. CDR3 length: 18 residues. Per germline, CDR1 SGHNT and CDR2 YENEEA. The CDR3 DNA reads as TGTGCCAGCAGCTTAGGTAGCGGGAGAGGACCGAACACCGGGGAGCTGTTTTTT. Translating it yields CASSLGSGRGPNTGELFF. Together with reference TRBV11-3 and TRBJ2-2, the CDR3 gives the full variable domain: EAGVVQSPRYKIIEKKQPVAFWCNPISGHNTLYWYLQNLGQGPELLIRYENEEAVDDSQLPKDRFSAERLKGVDSTLKIQPAELGDSAVYLCASSLGSGRGPNTGELFFGEGSRLTVL.

The chain couples TRBV5-4 to TRBJ2-1; D might be TRBD1 (6 bases). Germline assignment: CDR1 SGHNT and CDR2 YYREEE (reference sequence). V was clipped by 3 bases and J by 5 bases, with 12 bases between them. The CDR3 has 14 residues. CDR3 amino acids: CASSSPRQDNEQFF. The CDR3 DNA sequence: TGTGCCAGCAGCTCACCCCGACAGGACAATGAGCAGTTCTTC.

This chain uses TRBV6-2 or TRBV6-3 with TRBJ2-7; 8 nucleotides line up with TRBD1. The CDR3 spans 14 residues. CDR1 and CDR2 (germline): MNHEY, SVGEGT. V was clipped by 5 bases and J by 1 base; unmatched bases: 4. In DNA, the CDR3 is TGTGCCAGCAGTGACAGGGGACTTTCCTACGAGCAGTACGTC. The encoded protein is CASSDRGLSYEQYV.

The gene calls are TRBV19 and TRBJ1-4, with a tentative D call TRBD1 (5 bases). V gave up 6 bases and J gave up 8 bases, with 10 bases separating them. From germline, CDR1 is LNHDA and CDR2 SQIVND (reference sequence). This CDR3 comprises 12 residues. This CDR3 reads CASRQGGEKLFF. CDR3 nucleotides: TGTGCCAGTAGGCAGGGAGGGGAAAAACTGTTTTTT.